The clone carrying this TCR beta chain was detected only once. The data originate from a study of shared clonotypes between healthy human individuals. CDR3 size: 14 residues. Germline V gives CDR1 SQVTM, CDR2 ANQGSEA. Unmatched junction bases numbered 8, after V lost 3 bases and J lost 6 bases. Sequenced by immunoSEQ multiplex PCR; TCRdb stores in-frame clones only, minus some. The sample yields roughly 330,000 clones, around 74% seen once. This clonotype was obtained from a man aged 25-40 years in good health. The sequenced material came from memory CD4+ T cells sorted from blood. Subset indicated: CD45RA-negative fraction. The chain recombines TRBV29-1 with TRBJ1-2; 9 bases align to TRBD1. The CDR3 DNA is TGCAGCGTTGATGGACAGGGGTGGAGTAATGGCTACACCTTC. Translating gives CSVDGQGWSNGYTF.